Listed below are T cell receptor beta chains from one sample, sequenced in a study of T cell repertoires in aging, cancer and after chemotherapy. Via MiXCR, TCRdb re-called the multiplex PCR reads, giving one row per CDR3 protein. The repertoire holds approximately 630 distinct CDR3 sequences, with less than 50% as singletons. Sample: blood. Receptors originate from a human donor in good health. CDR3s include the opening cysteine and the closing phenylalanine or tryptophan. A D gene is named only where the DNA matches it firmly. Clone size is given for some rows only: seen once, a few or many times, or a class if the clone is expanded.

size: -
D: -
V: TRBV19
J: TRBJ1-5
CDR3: CASTPAGRVPHQPQHF
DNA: TGTGCCAGTACCCCCGCGGGTCGCGTCCCTCATCAGCCCCAGCATTTT

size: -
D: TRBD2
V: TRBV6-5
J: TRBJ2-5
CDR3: CASSQNHTLTSGGAVETQYF
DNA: TGTGCCAGCAGTCAAAATCATACCTTAACTAGCGGGGGGGCCGTAGAGACCCAGTACTTC

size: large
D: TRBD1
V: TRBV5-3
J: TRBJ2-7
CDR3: CARRQGAPHEQYF
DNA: TGTGCCAGAAGGCAGGGGGCTCCCCACGAGCAGTACTTC

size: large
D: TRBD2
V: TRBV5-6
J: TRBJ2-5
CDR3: CASSRRGTSGVMETQYF
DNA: TGTGCCAGCAGCCGCAGAGGGACTAGCGGCGTTATGGAGACCCAGTACTTC

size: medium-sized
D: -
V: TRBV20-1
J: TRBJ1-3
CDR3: CSAREEGGRPGNTIYF
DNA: TGCAGTGCTAGAGAGGAGGGGGGTCGTCCTGGAAACACCATATATTTT

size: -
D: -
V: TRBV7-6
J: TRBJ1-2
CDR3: CASSPSGGIGYTF
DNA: TGTGCCAGCAGCCCCTCGGGGGGGATAGGCTACACCTTC

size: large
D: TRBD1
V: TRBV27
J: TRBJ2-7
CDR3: CASSSPSGQGIYEQYF
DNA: TGTGCCAGCAGTTCCCCGAGTGGACAGGGAATATACGAGCAGTACTTC

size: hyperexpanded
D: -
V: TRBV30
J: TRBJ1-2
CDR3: CAWSVGIQRGGYTF
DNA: TGTGCCTGGAGTGTTGGCATCCAGAGGGGTGGCTACACCTTC

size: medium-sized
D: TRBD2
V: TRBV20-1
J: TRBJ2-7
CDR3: CSVSLTSGSYEQYF
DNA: TGCAGTGTTTCGTTGACTAGCGGTTCCTACGAGCAGTACTTC

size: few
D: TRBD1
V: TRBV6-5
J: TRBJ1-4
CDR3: CASRRVGGTGINEKLFF
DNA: TGTGCCAGCAGGCGCGTGGGGGGGACAGGGATTAATGAAAAACTGTTTTTT